This T cell receptor (beta chain) is drawn from a study of blood T cell repertoires in COVID-19. Study overall: Both acute and convalescent COVID-19 samples were obtained from the United States, Italy and Spain. From T cells, B-cell-depleted T cells, or PBMCs came the material, which was cDNA or gDNA.

This clone occurred a few times. Germline lookup yields CDR1 MNHEY and CDR2 SVGEGT. V was pared by 0 bases and J by 0 bases, with 9 bases between. The CDR3 totals 17 residues. Assay: immunoSEQ multiplex PCR; the TCRdb copy retains only in-frame clones and omits some. Here the sample spans fewer than 65,000 clones, approximately 86% being singletons. The rearrangement joins TRBV6-2 or TRBV6-3 to TRBJ2-6, with D maybe TRBD2 (5 bases). This TCR derives from a man in his 60s with acute or convalescent COVID-19. The specimen sequenced was peripheral blood. In DNA, the CDR3 is TGTGCCAGCAGTTACTCGTACGGGAACTCTGGGGCCAACGTCCTGACTTTC. As protein: CASSYSYGNSGANVLTF.